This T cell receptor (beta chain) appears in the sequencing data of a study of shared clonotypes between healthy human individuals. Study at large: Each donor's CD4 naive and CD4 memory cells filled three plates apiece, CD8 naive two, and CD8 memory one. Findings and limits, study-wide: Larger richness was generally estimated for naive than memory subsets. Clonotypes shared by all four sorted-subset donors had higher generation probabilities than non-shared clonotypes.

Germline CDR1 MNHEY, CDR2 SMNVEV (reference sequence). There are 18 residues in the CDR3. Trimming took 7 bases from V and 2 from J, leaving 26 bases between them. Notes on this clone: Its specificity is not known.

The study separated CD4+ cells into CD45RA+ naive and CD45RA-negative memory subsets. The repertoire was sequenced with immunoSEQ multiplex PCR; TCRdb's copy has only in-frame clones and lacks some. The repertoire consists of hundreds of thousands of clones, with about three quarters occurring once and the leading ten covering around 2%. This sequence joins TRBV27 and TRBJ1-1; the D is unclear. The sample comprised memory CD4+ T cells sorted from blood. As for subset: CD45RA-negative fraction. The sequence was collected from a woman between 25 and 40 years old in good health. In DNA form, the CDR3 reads TGTGCCAGCAATCCCGGGAGGAGAGCTTTTCGGGGAAACACTGAAGCTTTCTTT. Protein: CASNPGRRAFRGNTEAFF.